A selection of T cell receptor beta chains follows, all from one sample in a study of T cells in Graves' hyperthyroidism and ophthalmopathy. TCRdb re-called the multiplex PCR reads with MiXCR, one entry per CDR3 protein. The sample has hundreds of thousands of distinct CDR3 sequences, around a sixth seen once. The sample comprised blood. These receptors were taken from a woman aged 50 to 60 with Graves' hyperthyroidism that later progressed to Graves' ophthalmopathy. Each CDR3 is given with its conserved first and last residue. A D gene is named only where the DNA matches it firmly. Clone size is given for some rows only: seen once, a few or many times, or a class if the clone is expanded.

CDR3aa	CDR3nt	len	d_gene	j_gene	v_gene	abundance
CSANRPDRPPEAFF	TGCAGCGCTAACCGCCCCGACAGACCCCCTGAAGCTTTCTTT	14	.	TRBJ1-1	TRBV29-1	.
CASSLASQLNTGELFF	TGCGCCAGCAGCTTGGCTTCACAGTTAAACACCGGGGAGCTGTTTTTT	16	.	TRBJ2-2	TRBV5-1	few
CASRRPGANTEAFF	TGTGCCAGCAGACGCCCGGGGGCGAACACTGAAGCTTTCTTT	14	.	TRBJ1-1	TRBV7-9	few
CASSLVPSGQETQYF	TGTGCCAGCAGCTTAGTCCCAAGCGGACAAGAGACCCAGTACTTC	15	.	TRBJ2-5	TRBV7-8	many
CSAGDLNYGYTF	TGCAGCGCCGGGGACCTTAACTATGGCTACACCTTC	12	.	TRBJ1-2	TRBV29-1	.
CSARDADGYTF	TGCAGTGCTAGAGACGCGGATGGCTACACCTTC	11	.	TRBJ1-2	TRBV20-1	.
CASSQASSDEQFF	TGTGCCAGCAGCCAAGCTTCCTCGGATGAGCAGTTCTTC	13	.	TRBJ2-1	TRBV3-1	.
CASSLAGLDQETQYF	TGTGCCAGCAGTTTAGCGGGACTAGACCAAGAGACCCAGTACTTC	15	TRBD2	TRBJ2-5	TRBV12-3/TRBV12-4	few
CASSGTSYNEQFF	TGTGCCAGCAGTGGGACTTCCTACAATGAGCAGTTCTTC	13	.	TRBJ2-1	TRBV6-2/TRBV6-3	.
CASSLGRGGSTGELFF	TGTGCCAGCAGCTTAGGACGAGGGGGATCCACCGGGGAGCTGTTTTTT	16	.	TRBJ2-2	TRBV7-9	few
CASRRGGEAFF	TGTGCCAGCAGAAGGGGTGGGGAAGCTTTCTTT	11	.	TRBJ1-1	TRBV6-1	.
CASSQGVGSGANVLTF	TGTGCCAGCAGCCAAGGGGTTGGCTCTGGGGCCAACGTCCTGACTTTC	16	.	TRBJ2-6	TRBV3-1	few
CASSLSPRGYGYTF	TGTGCCAGCAGTTTAAGCCCAAGGGGCTATGGCTACACCTTC	14	.	TRBJ1-2	TRBV12-3/TRBV12-4	few
CASSSGVTGAGNTIYF	TGTGCCAGCAGCTCCGGAGTAACAGGGGCTGGAAACACCATATATTTT	16	TRBD1	TRBJ1-3	TRBV13	few
CSANSGQGADTQYF	TGCAGTGCTAACTCCGGACAGGGGGCAGATACGCAGTATTTT	14	TRBD1	TRBJ2-3	TRBV20-1	.
CASSALGGFSTDTQYF	TGCGCCAGCAGCGCCCTGGGGGGATTTAGCACAGATACGCAGTATTTT	16	.	TRBJ2-3	TRBV5-1	many
CASSLPLAGVNTGELFF	TGTGCCAGCAGCTTGCCCCTAGCGGGGGTAAACACCGGGGAGCTGTTTTTT	17	TRBD2	TRBJ2-2	TRBV5-8	.
CSAPGQGGGYYGYTF	TGCAGTGCTCCGGGACAGGGCGGGGGGTACTATGGCTACACCTTC	15	TRBD1	TRBJ1-2	TRBV20-1	many
CASSSNSAGQGASEQYF	TGCGCCAGCAGCTCGAACTCCGCGGGACAGGGGGCAAGTGAGCAGTACTTC	17	TRBD1	TRBJ2-7	TRBV5-1	.
CASSLATSGNTGELFF	TGTGCCAGCAGCTTGGCGACTAGCGGGAACACCGGGGAGCTGTTTTTT	16	TRBD2	TRBJ2-2	TRBV5-1	few
CASRSGANVLTF	TGTGCGAGTCGCTCTGGGGCCAACGTCCTGACTTTC	12	.	TRBJ2-6	TRBV16	.
CSARDPSISPTGELFF	TGCAGTGCTAGAGACCCGTCGATCTCCCCCACCGGGGAGCTGTTTTTT	16	.	TRBJ2-2	TRBV20-1	.
CASSQDRGRGGQDTQYF	TGTGCCAGCAGCCAAGATAGGGGACGGGGGGGCCAAGATACGCAGTATTTT	17	TRBD2	TRBJ2-3	TRBV4-2	few
CASNPWDRWESNQPQHF	TGTGCCAGCAACCCGTGGGACAGGTGGGAAAGCAATCAGCCCCAGCATTTT	17	TRBD1	TRBJ1-5	TRBV6-2/TRBV6-3	few
CASSESGGLEQYF	TGCGCCAGCAGTGAGTCAGGGGGGCTCGAGCAGTACTTC	13	.	TRBJ2-7	TRBV10-1	few
CASSAPRSRLYNSPLHF	TGTGCCAGCAGCGCGCCCAGGAGTCGATTGTATAATTCACCCCTCCACTTT	17	.	TRBJ1-6	TRBV7-9	.
CASSAGQRETQYF	TGTGCCAGCTCAGCGGGGCAGAGGGAGACCCAGTACTTC	13	TRBD2	TRBJ2-5	TRBV7-3	.
CAGTETGNEKLFF	TGTGCCGGAACCGAGACAGGGAATGAAAAACTGTTTTTT	13	TRBD1	TRBJ1-4	TRBV30	once
CASSLAEISTDTQYF	TGCGCCAGCAGCTTAGCCGAGATTAGCACAGATACGCAGTATTTT	15	.	TRBJ2-3	TRBV5-1	few
CASSPPTGSIFF	TGTGCCAGCAGCCCCCCGACCGGGAGCATATTTTTT	12	.	TRBJ2-2	TRBV6-1	once
CASSANSPTGELFF	TGTGCCAGCAGCGCGAACTCCCCCACCGGGGAGCTGTTTTTT	14	.	TRBJ2-2	TRBV11-2	many
CASSLALPGTGELFF	TGCGCCAGCAGCTTGGCACTGCCGGGCACCGGGGAGCTGTTTTTT	15	.	TRBJ2-2	TRBV5-1	.
CASSISARTDTQYF	TGTGCCAGCAGTATCTCAGCGCGCACAGATACGCAGTATTTT	14	.	TRBJ2-3	TRBV6-2/TRBV6-3	few
CASSSETDYNSPLHF	TGCGCCAGCAGCTCGGAGACAGACTATAATTCACCCCTCCACTTT	15	.	TRBJ1-6	TRBV5-1	many
CASSMRGQSSYNEQFF	TGTGCCAGTAGTATGCGGGGACAGAGTTCTTACAATGAGCAGTTCTTC	16	.	TRBJ2-1	TRBV19	.
CASSGGRAIAAGALTYNEQFF	TGTGCCAGCAGCGGTGGGAGGGCTATCGCGGCGGGGGCCCTAACCTACAATGAGCAGTTCTTC	21	.	TRBJ2-1	TRBV11-1	many
CASSSTSGDSNEQFF	TGTGCCAGCAGCTCGACTAGCGGGGATTCAAATGAGCAGTTCTTC	15	TRBD2	TRBJ2-1	TRBV7-9	.
CASSDKEQYF	TGCGCCAGCAGTGATAAAGAGCAGTACTTC	10	.	TRBJ2-7	TRBV10-2	.
CASIPAGHWGEAFF	TGTGCCAGCATCCCTGCGGGACACTGGGGTGAAGCTTTCTTT	14	.	TRBJ1-1	TRBV2	many
CSASSGSTGELFF	TGCAGTGCTAGTTCAGGGTCCACCGGGGAGCTGTTTTTT	13	.	TRBJ2-2	TRBV20-1	few